These T cell receptor beta chains were read from a single sample in a study of spatial heterogeneity in lung cancer. MiXCR, applied by TCRdb to the 5' RACE reads, yields one record per CDR3 protein. The sample has about 7,500 distinct CDR3 sequences, about 4% seen once. The sample consisted of normal lung tissue next to the tumor, taken at surgery. Receptor source: a female donor with early-stage non-small cell lung cancer. CDR3s include the opening cysteine and the closing phenylalanine or tryptophan. A D gene is named only where the DNA matches it firmly. The listing skips clone size in some rows; elsewhere it reads once, few, many or a size class.

d_call: -
clone_size: many
v_call: TRBV2
j_call: TRBJ2-1
cdr3_nt: TGTGCCAGCAGTGGGGGAACGGGGAGCTCCTACAATGAGCAGTTCTTC
cdr3_aa: CASSGGTGSSYNEQFF

d_call: -
clone_size: -
v_call: TRBV20-1
j_call: TRBJ2-7
cdr3_nt: TGCAGTGCTAGAGATGGACAGACCTACGAGCAGTACTTC
cdr3_aa: CSARDGQTYEQYF

d_call: -
clone_size: many
v_call: TRBV28
j_call: TRBJ2-6
cdr3_nt: TGTGCCAGCAGCCGTACTTCGGGCTCCCCTGGGGCCAACGTCCTGACTTTC
cdr3_aa: CASSRTSGSPGANVLTF

d_call: TRBD2
clone_size: many
v_call: TRBV7-6
j_call: TRBJ2-5
cdr3_nt: TGTGCCAGCAGCAGGCATGGGACTAGCGGTCAAGAGACCCAGTACTTC
cdr3_aa: CASSRHGTSGQETQYF

d_call: TRBD2
clone_size: many
v_call: TRBV12-3/TRBV12-4
j_call: TRBJ2-3
cdr3_nt: TGTGCCAGCAGTACAACTGCGGGAGCGGGGGCAAGCACAGATACGCAGTATTTT
cdr3_aa: CASSTTAGAGASTDTQYF

d_call: -
clone_size: many
v_call: TRBV18
j_call: TRBJ1-2
cdr3_nt: TGTGCCAGCTCACCACCGGTGGTCGGAATCTATGGCTACACCTTC
cdr3_aa: CASSPPVVGIYGYTF

d_call: TRBD1
clone_size: many
v_call: TRBV6-2/TRBV6-3
j_call: TRBJ1-6
cdr3_nt: TGTGCCAGCATCCTTGACAGGGACCTGGGAACCCTCCACTTT
cdr3_aa: CASILDRDLGTLHF

d_call: -
clone_size: many
v_call: TRBV4-3
j_call: TRBJ2-6
cdr3_nt: TGCGCCAGCAGCCCCAATATGGCCCCCCGGGCCAACGTCCTGACTTTC
cdr3_aa: CASSPNMAPRANVLTF

d_call: TRBD2
clone_size: medium-sized
v_call: TRBV2
j_call: TRBJ2-5
cdr3_nt: TGTGCCAGCAATGGACTAGCCGGGGAGACCCAGTACTTC
cdr3_aa: CASNGLAGETQYF

d_call: TRBD2
clone_size: many
v_call: TRBV28
j_call: TRBJ2-7
cdr3_nt: TGTGCCAGCAGTTTGGGAGCGGGGAAGCGCCAGTACTTC
cdr3_aa: CASSLGAGKRQYF

d_call: -
clone_size: many
v_call: TRBV6-2/TRBV6-3
j_call: TRBJ1-2
cdr3_nt: TGTGCCAGCAGCCAAGTTACTTTTTTACGACAGGAAAACAACTATGGCTACACCTTC
cdr3_aa: CASSQVTFLRQENNYGYTF

d_call: -
clone_size: many
v_call: TRBV10-1
j_call: TRBJ1-5
cdr3_nt: TGCGCCAGCAGTACCGCCGGGACATGGCATCAGCCCCAGCATTTT
cdr3_aa: CASSTAGTWHQPQHF

d_call: TRBD2
clone_size: -
v_call: TRBV5-1
j_call: TRBJ2-1
cdr3_nt: TGCGCCAGCAGCGAGTTAGCGGGGGCCCCTTTCAATGAGCAGTTCTTC
cdr3_aa: CASSELAGAPFNEQFF

d_call: -
clone_size: many
v_call: TRBV24-1
j_call: TRBJ1-5
cdr3_nt: TGTGCCACCAGTGATTTGGGGCAGGGGTCTAATCAGCCCCAGCATTTT
cdr3_aa: CATSDLGQGSNQPQHF

d_call: -
clone_size: few
v_call: TRBV12-3/TRBV12-4
j_call: TRBJ2-1
cdr3_nt: TGTGCCAGCAGCCTAGGATTGGGCTCCTACAATGAGCAGTTCTTC
cdr3_aa: CASSLGLGSYNEQFF

d_call: TRBD1
clone_size: many
v_call: TRBV5-1
j_call: TRBJ2-7
cdr3_nt: TGCGCCAGCAGCTCGCCGCAGAACCGGGACAGGGAATCCTACGAGCAGTACTTC
cdr3_aa: CASSSPQNRDRESYEQYF

d_call: -
clone_size: many
v_call: TRBV6-1
j_call: TRBJ1-5
cdr3_nt: TGTGCCAGCAGTGAAGTGAGCCGGGATCAGCCCCAGCATTTT
cdr3_aa: CASSEVSRDQPQHF

d_call: -
clone_size: many
v_call: TRBV27
j_call: TRBJ1-5
cdr3_nt: TGTGCCAGCAGTTTATCAGCGAGGAATTCCCCCCAGCATTTT
cdr3_aa: CASSLSARNSPQHF

d_call: TRBD1
clone_size: many
v_call: TRBV5-1
j_call: TRBJ2-1
cdr3_nt: TGCGCCAGCAGCCCGGACAGGAGAACCTACAATGAGCAGTTCTTC
cdr3_aa: CASSPDRRTYNEQFF

d_call: -
clone_size: medium-sized
v_call: TRBV10-2
j_call: TRBJ1-1
cdr3_nt: TGCGCCAGCACGGGTGGGGCAGAAGAAGCTTTCTTT
cdr3_aa: CASTGGAEEAFF

d_call: -
clone_size: -
v_call: TRBV6-1
j_call: TRBJ1-1
cdr3_nt: TGTGCCAGCAGTGAGCCCAGAAACATGAACACTGAAGCTTTCTTT
cdr3_aa: CASSEPRNMNTEAFF

d_call: -
clone_size: medium-sized
v_call: TRBV19
j_call: TRBJ2-3
cdr3_nt: TGTGCCAGTAGTTTCACCATTTCGGATACGCAGTATTTT
cdr3_aa: CASSFTISDTQYF

d_call: -
clone_size: many
v_call: TRBV6-1
j_call: TRBJ1-5
cdr3_nt: TGTGCCAGCACCTTGAAGACGACAGGAGGACAGCCCCAGCATTTT
cdr3_aa: CASTLKTTGGQPQHF

d_call: -
clone_size: many
v_call: TRBV28
j_call: TRBJ1-2
cdr3_nt: TGTGCCAGCAGTTTGATAGATCGGGATGGCTACACCTTC
cdr3_aa: CASSLIDRDGYTF

d_call: TRBD1
clone_size: large
v_call: TRBV9
j_call: TRBJ1-1
cdr3_nt: TGTGCCAGCAGCGCCAAAGACCAGGGGGTCGCAATCACTGAAGCTTTCTTT
cdr3_aa: CASSAKDQGVAITEAFF

d_call: TRBD2
clone_size: medium-sized
v_call: TRBV9
j_call: TRBJ2-3
cdr3_nt: TGTGCCAGCAGCCCCCGGCTAGCGGACCACCTGTATTTT
cdr3_aa: CASSPRLADHLYF

d_call: -
clone_size: many
v_call: TRBV7-2
j_call: TRBJ1-2
cdr3_nt: TGTGCCAGCAGCGCTCGGACACCAAACTATGGCTACACCTTC
cdr3_aa: CASSARTPNYGYTF

d_call: -
clone_size: many
v_call: TRBV20-1
j_call: TRBJ2-3
cdr3_nt: TGCAGTGCTAGAAAACTGCCTAATACGCAGTATTTT
cdr3_aa: CSARKLPNTQYF

d_call: -
clone_size: many
v_call: TRBV10-3
j_call: TRBJ1-1
cdr3_nt: TGTGCCATCACCGAAAAGAGGGGGGACACTGAAGCTTTCTTT
cdr3_aa: CAITEKRGDTEAFF

d_call: -
clone_size: medium-sized
v_call: TRBV27
j_call: TRBJ2-2
cdr3_nt: TGTGCCAGCAGTGGACTGATTAACACCGGGGAGCTGTTTTTT
cdr3_aa: CASSGLINTGELFF

d_call: -
clone_size: many
v_call: TRBV6-6
j_call: TRBJ1-1
cdr3_nt: TGTGCTAGCAGTTACGACGTGGGGGGCCCTGAAGCTTTCTTT
cdr3_aa: CASSYDVGGPEAFF

d_call: -
clone_size: many
v_call: TRBV11-2
j_call: TRBJ2-5
cdr3_nt: TGTGCCAGCAGACCGAGACGAGAAGAGACCCAGTACTTC
cdr3_aa: CASRPRREETQYF

d_call: -
clone_size: medium-sized
v_call: TRBV28
j_call: TRBJ2-1
cdr3_nt: TGTGCCAGCAGTTTCGGGGGTTCCATCAATGAGCAGTTCTTC
cdr3_aa: CASSFGGSINEQFF

d_call: TRBD1
clone_size: -
v_call: TRBV7-9
j_call: TRBJ2-5
cdr3_nt: TGTGCCAGCAGCCCACGGGACAGGGGATGGCAAGAGACCCAGTACTTC
cdr3_aa: CASSPRDRGWQETQYF

d_call: -
clone_size: medium-sized
v_call: TRBV7-2
j_call: TRBJ2-5
cdr3_nt: TGTGCCAGCAGTTCCTTCGGGGCGGGGGAGACCCAGTACTTC
cdr3_aa: CASSSFGAGETQYF

d_call: -
clone_size: medium-sized
v_call: TRBV5-1
j_call: TRBJ2-6
cdr3_nt: TGCGCCAGCAGCCCAGGGGCTGGGGCCAACGTCCTGACTTTC
cdr3_aa: CASSPGAGANVLTF

d_call: TRBD2
clone_size: many
v_call: TRBV2
j_call: TRBJ2-3
cdr3_nt: TGTGCCAGCAGTGAAGCCCGCACTAGCGCGGGACTCAGCACAGATACGCAGTATTTT
cdr3_aa: CASSEARTSAGLSTDTQYF

d_call: TRBD2
clone_size: medium-sized
v_call: TRBV7-9
j_call: TRBJ2-5
cdr3_nt: TGTGCCAGCAGCCCTGATAGCGGGGGTAGGGAGACCCAGTACTTC
cdr3_aa: CASSPDSGGRETQYF

d_call: -
clone_size: many
v_call: TRBV9
j_call: TRBJ2-7
cdr3_nt: TGTGCCAGCAGCGTAGCGGCTGGGATGTACGAGCAGTACTTC
cdr3_aa: CASSVAAGMYEQYF

d_call: TRBD1
clone_size: medium-sized
v_call: TRBV28
j_call: TRBJ2-2
cdr3_nt: TGTGCCAGCATTCAACAGGGGGCGGTGAACACCGGGGAGCTGTTTTTT
cdr3_aa: CASIQQGAVNTGELFF